The 21 T cell receptor beta chains in this list originate from one sample, sequenced in a study of T cells in women clearing cervical HPV infection. Data came from immunoSEQ multiplex PCR; TCRdb stores just in-frame clones and leaves some out. The sample shows approximately 30,000 clones, and roughly 1.6% sits with its ten largest clones. What was sequenced was blood buffy coat. The source of these receptors is a woman aged 18-70 years with a cervical HPV16 infection that either progressed to CIN3+ or cleared (not recorded which).

Turning to this clone: Coverage ceases 3 residues before the CDR3 finishes, and the germline J gene fills in the end. The chain links TRBV6-2 or TRBV6-3 to TRBJ1-2, with 8 nucleotides matching TRBD1. The CDR3 loop spans 15 amino acids. Per germline, CDR1 MNHEY and CDR2 SVGEGT. After removal of 5 bases from V and 4 bases from J, the junction contained 9 bases not matched to a gene. The covered CDR3 bases are TGTGCCAGCAGTGGACAGGGTCATCGAGGCTATGGC. Translation: CASSGQGHRGYG. The complete CDR3 sequence is CASSGQGHRGYGYTF.

As to this clone: The CDR3 extends 3 residues past the end of the read, so its final part is completed from the germline J gene. The chain couples TRBV7-9 to TRBJ1-4, with D tentatively TRBD1 (6 bases). Germline values: CDR1 SEHNR, CDR2 FQNEAQ (reference sequence). V shed 5 bases and J shed 5 bases, with 12 bases lying between them. The length of the CDR3 is 14 residues. CDR3: CASSLGGLNEKLFF. The part of the CDR3 DNA that was read is TGTGCCAGCAGCCTGGGGGGGCTGAATGAAAAA. The full variable domain, with the rest looked up from reference TRBV7-9 and TRBJ1-4, is DTGVSQNPRHKITKRGQNVTFRCDPISEHNRLYWYRQTLGQGPEFLTYFQNEAQLEKSRLLSDRFSAERPKGSFSTLEIQRTEQGDSAMYLCASSLGGLNEKLFFGSGTQLSVL.

As for this clone: The read gets to within 3 residues of the CDR3 end, and the germline J gene fills in the rest. The chain combines TRBV10-3 with TRBJ1-2; 8 nucleotides agree with TRBD1. This CDR3 has 16 amino acids. Germline V gene data show CDR1 as ENHRY and CDR2 as SYGVKD. V lost 6 bases to trimming and J lost 6 bases; unmatched junction nucleotides: 15. The CDR3 DNA, read in part, is TGTGCCATCAGCATAGGCGCGGACAGGGTTAAGGATGGC. It codes for CAISIGADRVKDG. The CDR3 reads in full as CAISIGADRVKDGYTF.

About this clone itself: Read sequence stops 3 residues before the CDR3 end, and the germline J gene provides the missing end. V and J are TRBV20-1 and TRBJ1-3; 9 bases map to TRBD1. Germline loops: CDR1 DFQATT, CDR2 SNEGSKA (reference sequence). Germline trimming cut 6 bases from V and 6 bases from J; bases unmatched to any gene: 21. This CDR3 is 18 amino acids long. The CDR3 spells CSARRDARTGDFSNTIYF. Incomplete CDR3 DNA: TGCAGTGCAAGAAGGGACGCCCGGACAGGGGATTTTTCAAACACC.

CDR3 protein: CSARLGGLNSPLHF. CDR3 DNA, as far as it was read: TGCAGTGCTAGATTGGGCGGGCTTAATTCACCC. This chain joins TRBV20-1 and TRBJ1-6; D gene uncertain. Coverage ceases 3 residues before the CDR3 finishes, and the germline J gene fills in the end. The CDR3 covers 14 residues. CDR1 and CDR2 from the germline V gene are DFQATT and SNEGSKA (reference sequence). Trimming left V 2 bases short and J 6 bases short, with 11 bases between.

As regards this clone: The CDR3 is cut off 3 residues early in the read; its end comes from the germline J gene. The rearrangement links TRBV30 to TRBJ2-3; D might be TRBD1 or TRBD2, each matching 6 bases. Germline-derived CDR1 and CDR2 are GTSNPN and SVGIG (reference sequence). The length of the CDR3 is 15 residues. The V gene lost 5 bases and the J gene lost 1 base, with 16 bases spanning the gap. The CDR3 spells CAWGGGLGGTDTQYF. CDR3 bases read: TGTGCCTGGGGAGGGGGTTTAGGAGGCACAGATACG. Looking up the rest from reference TRBV30 and TRBJ2-3 gives the full variable domain: SQTIHQWPATLVQPVGSPLSLECTVEGTSNPNLYWYRQAAGRGLQLLFYSVGIGQISSEVPQNLSASRPQDRQFILSSKKLLLSDSGFYLCAWGGGLGGTDTQYFGPGTRLTVL.

The CDR3 bases that were read are TGTGCCAGCAGCTTAGAGGGGTTCTCCTACGAC. It is translated as CASSLEGFSYD. In full, the CDR3 is CASSLEGFSYDYTF. The V call is TRBV7-9, the J call TRBJ1-2; D perhaps matches TRBD1 (5 bases). With the read ending 3 residues before the CDR3 end, the germline J gene is used to fill in that end. CDR1 and CDR2 from the germline V gene are SEHNR and FQNEAQ (reference sequence). The CDR3 length is 14 residues.

The sequenced part of the CDR3 DNA is TGTGCCAGCAGCTTTAGCGCGAACACCGGGGAG. It yields the protein CASSFSANTGE. The CDR3 reads in full as CASSFSANTGELFF. V is TRBV7-3 and J is TRBJ2-2; TRBD2 is a possible D gene (5 bases). The read comes to an end 3 residues before the CDR3 does, leaving the germline J gene to fill in the end. Trimming removed 3 bases at V and 0 bases at J, with 5 bases between. This CDR3 region has 14 residues. Germline V gene lookup returns CDR1 SGHTA and CDR2 FQGTGA.

About this clone itself: The CDR3 goes on 3 residues after the read ends, and that part is filled in from the germline J gene. The gene calls are TRBV18 and TRBJ2-2; 10 nucleotides line up with TRBD1. The CDR3 runs to 15 residues. The V gene's germline CDR1 is KGHSH and CDR2 LQKENI. The sequenced CDR3 bases are TGTGCCAGCTCACCAAGGACAGGGGGTAATGAAAAG. This gives the protein CASSPRTGGNEK. In full, the CDR3 is CASSPRTGGNEKLFF.

Concerning this clone: The sequenced fragment ends 3 residues before the CDR3 boundary, so the rest is inferred from the germline J gene. The V call is TRBV5-4, the J call TRBJ2-3, with D uncertain. Germline assignment: CDR1 SGHNT and CDR2 YYREEE (reference sequence). The CDR3 length is 16 residues. Incomplete CDR3 DNA: TGTGCCAGCAGCTTGGTGTCCACGGTCGGGTTTGAGACG. Its protein is CASSLVSTVGFET. The CDR3 as a whole reads CASSLVSTVGFETQYF. The whole variable domain, filled in from reference TRBV5-4 and TRBJ2-3, reads ETGVTQSPTHLIKTRGQQVTLRCSSQSGHNTVSWYQQALGQGPQFIFQYYREEENGRGNFPPRFSGLQFPNYSSELNVNALELDDSALYLCASSLVSTVGFETQYFGPGTRLTVL.

With respect to this clone: The read ends 3 residues early relative to the CDR3; the germline J gene fills the gap. This sequence joins TRBV10-3 and TRBJ1-5; 7 bases map to TRBD1. Trimming cost V 7 bases and J 4 bases; bases outside gene matches: 4. The CDR3 is 13 residues long. The germline gives CDR1 ENHRY, CDR2 SYGVKD. The CDR3 DNA, read in part, is TGTGCCATCACGGGACAGCTAAATCAGCCC. This gives the protein CAITGQLNQP. The complete CDR3 protein is CAITGQLNQPQHF.

In regard to this clone: The read ends 3 residues early relative to the CDR3; the germline J gene fills the gap. V gene TRBV19 combines with J gene TRBJ1-5; 7 positions match TRBD1. The V gene end was trimmed by 5 bases and the J gene end by 3 bases; junction bases not matched to a gene: 4. This CDR3 has 14 amino acids. CDR1 is LNHDA and CDR2 is SQIVND in the germline V gene (reference sequence). The CDR3 sequence: CASSVGQPNQPQHF. The sequenced part of the CDR3 DNA is TGTGCCAGTAGTGTGGGACAGCCCAATCAGCCC.

Note on this clone: The read terminates 3 residues before the CDR3 end, so the remaining end is supplied by the germline J gene. J is TRBJ2-3 and V is TRBV28; the D gene is possibly TRBD2 (7 bases). The CDR3 has 15 amino acids. The germline V gene encodes CDR1 MDHEN and CDR2 SYDVKM. Trimming left V 5 bases short and J 1 base short, with 13 bases between. This CDR3 reads CASSPSGGRTDTQYF. The CDR3 bases that were read are TGTGCCAGCAGTCCGTCGGGGGGCCGCACAGATACG.

CDR3 bases read: TGCAGTGTCGGGGTGAAGCGGGAAATCTACGAG. Amino acids: CSVGVKREIYE. The entire CDR3 sequence reads CSVGVKREIYEQYF. This chain connects TRBV20-1 to TRBJ2-7, with TRBD2 identical over 7 bases. The read terminates 3 residues before the CDR3 end, so the remaining end is supplied by the germline J gene. CDR1 and CDR2 from the germline V gene are DFQATT and SNEGSKA (reference sequence). CDR3 length: 14 amino acids. Trimming took 7 bases from V and 3 from J; bases not matched to a gene: 12.

With regard to this clone: Read data end 3 residues before the CDR3 end; the end is taken from the germline J gene. The gene calls are TRBV20-1 and TRBJ1-1; no definite D call. Germline V gene lookup returns CDR1 DFQATT and CDR2 SNEGSKA (reference sequence). The CDR3 runs 13 residues. V lost 2 bases to trimming and J lost 0 bases, with 7 bases between them. The CDR3 is CSARFLMNTEAFF. CDR3 DNA (partial): TGCAGTGCTAGATTTCTTATGAACACTGAA.

Remarks on this clone: The read comes to an end 3 residues before the CDR3 does, leaving the germline J gene to fill in the end. V and J are TRBV5-8 and TRBJ2-7, with 9 bases that match TRBD1. With 4 bases clipped from V and 2 bases from J, the junction kept 7 bases outside the gene matches. Germline V lookup: CDR1 SGHTS, CDR2 YDEGEE. CDR3 length: 15 residues. The part of the CDR3 DNA that was read is TGTGCCAGCAGCCAGGGACAGGGACGTCCCTACGAG. Translated: CASSQGQGRPYE. The full CDR3 protein is CASSQGQGRPYEQYF.

As to this clone: Coverage ceases 3 residues before the CDR3 finishes, and the germline J gene fills in the end. V is TRBV10-1 and J is TRBJ2-2, with 8 bases identical to TRBD1. Germline V gene sequence: CDR1 WNHNN, CDR2 SYGVQD (reference sequence). J was trimmed by 6 bases and V by 6 bases; bases with no gene match: 3. CDR3 length equals 13 residues. CDR3 loop: CASSLQGAGELFF. CDR3 DNA, as far as it was read: TGCGCCAGCAGCCTACAGGGGGCCGGGGAG.

Points on this clone: The DNA ends 3 residues before the CDR3 does, and the rest of the CDR3 is filled in from the germline J gene. The gene calls are TRBV7-9 and TRBJ2-7, with 9 bases identical to TRBD1. Germline loops: CDR1 SEHNR, CDR2 FQNEAQ (reference sequence). The CDR3 has 15 residues. J lost 3 bases, V lost 3 bases, and 6 bases had no gene match. CDR3 region: CASSFGQGNIYEQYF. CDR3 DNA (partial): TGTGCCAGCAGCTTCGGACAGGGGAATATCTACGAG. Based on the CDR3 plus reference TRBV7-9 and TRBJ2-7, the full variable domain is DTGVSQNPRHKITKRGQNVTFRCDPISEHNRLYWYRQTLGQGPEFLTYFQNEAQLEKSRLLSDRFSAERPKGSFSTLEIQRTEQGDSAMYLCASSFGQGNIYEQYFGPGTRLTVT.

Comment on this clone: Coverage ceases 3 residues before the CDR3 finishes, and the germline J gene fills in the end. This chain joins TRBV24-1 and TRBJ2-7; 12 bases are a match to TRBD2. V was pared by 5 bases and J by 3 bases, with 4 bases of the junction left unmatched. Germline V gene data show CDR1 as KGHDR and CDR2 as SFDVKD. The CDR3 loop spans 15 amino acids. The CDR3 loop is CATSASSGRVYEQYF. CDR3 DNA, as far as it was read: TGTGCCACCAGTGCTTCTAGCGGGAGGGTCTACGAG.

A word on this clone: The read terminates 3 residues before the CDR3 end, so the remaining end is supplied by the germline J gene. The V gene is TRBV20-1, the J gene TRBJ1-4; D perhaps matches TRBD1 (6 bases). CDR1 and CDR2 (germline): DFQATT, SNEGSKA (reference sequence). Between the trimmed V and J ends, which lost 0 bases and 8 bases, there was a span of 13 bases. The CDR3 sequence is 14 residues long. The CDR3 bases that were read are TGCAGTGCTAGAGACTCGGGGGGCGGCGAAAAA. Translated, it gives CSARDSGGGEK. The whole CDR3 sequence reads CSARDSGGGEKLFF.

Worth noting for this clone: The sequence runs out 3 residues before the end of the CDR3; the remainder is reconstructed from the germline J gene. The J gene is TRBJ2-4, the V gene TRBV18, with 7 positions matching TRBD1. Germline-derived CDR1 and CDR2 are KGHSH and LQKENI. This CDR3 has 17 residues. V trimming: 4 bases; J trimming: 1 base; junction bases outside the gene matches: 10. The DNA read from the CDR3 is TGTGCCAGCTCACGGGGACAGCCACCACGGGCCAAAAACATT. This encodes CASSRGQPPRAKNI. The CDR3, in full, reads CASSRGQPPRAKNIQYF.